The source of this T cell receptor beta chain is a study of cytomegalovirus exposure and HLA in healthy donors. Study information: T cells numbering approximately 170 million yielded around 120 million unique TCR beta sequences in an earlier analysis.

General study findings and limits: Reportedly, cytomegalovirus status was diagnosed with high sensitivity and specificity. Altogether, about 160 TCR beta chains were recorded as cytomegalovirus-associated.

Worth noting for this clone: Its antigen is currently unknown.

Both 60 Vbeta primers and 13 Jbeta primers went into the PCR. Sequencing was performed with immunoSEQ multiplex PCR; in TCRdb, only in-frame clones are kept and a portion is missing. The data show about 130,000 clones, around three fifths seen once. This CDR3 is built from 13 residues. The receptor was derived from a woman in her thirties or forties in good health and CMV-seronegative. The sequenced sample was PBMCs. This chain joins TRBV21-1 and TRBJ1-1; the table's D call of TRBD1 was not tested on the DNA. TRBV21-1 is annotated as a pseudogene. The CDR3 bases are TGTGCCAGCAGCAGGGCAGAGAACACTGAAGCTTTCTTT. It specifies CASSRAENTEAFF.